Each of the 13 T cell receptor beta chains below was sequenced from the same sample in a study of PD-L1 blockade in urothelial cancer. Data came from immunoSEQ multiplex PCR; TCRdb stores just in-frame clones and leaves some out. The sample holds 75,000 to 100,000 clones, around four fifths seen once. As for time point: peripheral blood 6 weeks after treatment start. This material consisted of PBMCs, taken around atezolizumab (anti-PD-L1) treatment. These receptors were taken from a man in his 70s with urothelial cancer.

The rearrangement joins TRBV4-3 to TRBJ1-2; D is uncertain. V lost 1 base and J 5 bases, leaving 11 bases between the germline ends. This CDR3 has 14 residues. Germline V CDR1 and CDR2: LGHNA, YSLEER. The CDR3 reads CASSQAAGEYGYTF. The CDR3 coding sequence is TGCGCCAGCAGCCAAGCTGCGGGAGAATATGGCTACACCTTC.

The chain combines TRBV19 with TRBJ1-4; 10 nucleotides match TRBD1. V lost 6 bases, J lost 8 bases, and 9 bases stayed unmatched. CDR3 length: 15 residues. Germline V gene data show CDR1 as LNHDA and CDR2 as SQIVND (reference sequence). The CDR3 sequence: CASSYPATGGEKLFF. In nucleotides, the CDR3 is TGTGCCAGTAGCTACCCGGCGACAGGGGGCGAAAAACTGTTTTTT.

CDR3 sequence (DNA): TGTGCCAGCAGTCTACTAGCGGACCACTCCTACAATGAGCAGTTCTTC. Translated: CASSLLADHSYNEQFF. This sequence joins TRBV6-6 and TRBJ2-1; 8 bases line up with TRBD2. CDR3 length equals 16 residues. The V and J ends lost 5 bases and 0 bases, in that order; junction bases with no gene match: 6. Germline assignment: CDR1 MNHNY and CDR2 SVGAGI (reference sequence).

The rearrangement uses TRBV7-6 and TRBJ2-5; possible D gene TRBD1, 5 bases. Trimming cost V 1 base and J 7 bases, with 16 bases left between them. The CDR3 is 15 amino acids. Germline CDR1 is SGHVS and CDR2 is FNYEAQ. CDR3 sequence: CASSLGGLGEVTQYF. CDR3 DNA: TGTGCCAGCAGCTTAGGGGGCTTAGGAGAAGTGACCCAGTACTTC. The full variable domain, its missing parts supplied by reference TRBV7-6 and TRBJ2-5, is GAGVSQSPRYKVTKRGQDVALRCDPISGHVSLYWYRQALGQGPEFLTYFNYEAQQDKSGLPNDRFSAERPEGSISTLTIQRTEQRDSAMYRCASSLGGLGEVTQYFGPGTRLLVL.

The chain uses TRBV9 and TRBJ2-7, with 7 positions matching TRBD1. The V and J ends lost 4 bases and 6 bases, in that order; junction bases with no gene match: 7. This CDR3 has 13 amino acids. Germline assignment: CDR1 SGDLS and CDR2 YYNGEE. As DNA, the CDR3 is TGTGCCAGCAGCACAACAGGGGTAGGCGAGCAGTACTTC. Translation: CASSTTGVGEQYF.

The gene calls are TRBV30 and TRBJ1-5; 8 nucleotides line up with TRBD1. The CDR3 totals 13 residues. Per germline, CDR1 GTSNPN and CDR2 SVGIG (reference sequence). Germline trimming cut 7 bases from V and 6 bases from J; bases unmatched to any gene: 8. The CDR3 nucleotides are TGTGCCTTCGGGACAGGAGTTGGTCAGCCCCAGCATTTT. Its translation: CAFGTGVGQPQHF.

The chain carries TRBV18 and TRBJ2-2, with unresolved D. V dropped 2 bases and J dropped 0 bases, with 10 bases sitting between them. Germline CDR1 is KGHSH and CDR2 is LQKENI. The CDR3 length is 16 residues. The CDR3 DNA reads TGTGCCAGCTCACCAATGATCGGTTCGAACACCGGGGAGCTGTTTTTT. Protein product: CASSPMIGSNTGELFF.

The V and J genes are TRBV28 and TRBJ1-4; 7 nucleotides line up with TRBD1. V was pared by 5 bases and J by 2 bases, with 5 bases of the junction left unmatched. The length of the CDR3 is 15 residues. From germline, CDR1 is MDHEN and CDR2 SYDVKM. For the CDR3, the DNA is TGTGCCAGCAGTCCTAGGGGGCACACTAATGAAAAACTGTTTTTT. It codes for CASSPRGHTNEKLFF.

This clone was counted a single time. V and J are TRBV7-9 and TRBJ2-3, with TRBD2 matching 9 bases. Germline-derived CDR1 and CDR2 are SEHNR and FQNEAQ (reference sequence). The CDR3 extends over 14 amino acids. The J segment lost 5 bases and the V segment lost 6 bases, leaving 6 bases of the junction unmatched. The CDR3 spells CASRIAGAEDTQYF. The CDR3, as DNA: TGTGCCAGCAGAATAGCGGGGGCCGAAGATACGCAGTATTTT. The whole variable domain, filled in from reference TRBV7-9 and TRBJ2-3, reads DTGVSQNPRHKITKRGQNVTFRCDPISEHNRLYWYRQTLGQGPEFLTYFQNEAQLEKSRLLSDRFSAERPKGSFSTLEIQRTEQGDSAMYLCASRIAGAEDTQYFGPGTRLTVL.

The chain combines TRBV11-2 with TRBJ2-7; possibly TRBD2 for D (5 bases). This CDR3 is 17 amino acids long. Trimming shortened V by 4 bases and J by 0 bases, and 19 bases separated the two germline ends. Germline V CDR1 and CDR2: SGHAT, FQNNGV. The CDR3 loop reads CASSSNLGRAGSYEQYF. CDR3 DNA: TGTGCCAGCAGCTCAAACCTCGGACGGGCGGGCTCCTACGAGCAGTACTTC.

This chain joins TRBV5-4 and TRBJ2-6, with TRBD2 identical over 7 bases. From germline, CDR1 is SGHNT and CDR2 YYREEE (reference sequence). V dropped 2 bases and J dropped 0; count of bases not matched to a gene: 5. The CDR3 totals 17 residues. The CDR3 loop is CASSFGGGNSGANVLTF. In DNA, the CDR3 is TGTGCCAGCAGCTTTGGGGGAGGGAACTCTGGGGCCAACGTCCTGACTTTC.

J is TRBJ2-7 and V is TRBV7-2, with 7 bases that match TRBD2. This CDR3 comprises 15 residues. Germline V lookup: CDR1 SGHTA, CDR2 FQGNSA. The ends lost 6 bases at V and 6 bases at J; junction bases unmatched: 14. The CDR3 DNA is TGTGCCAGCAGATTGGGGGGGTCAGACATTTCCGAGCAGTACTTC. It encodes CASRLGGSDISEQYF.

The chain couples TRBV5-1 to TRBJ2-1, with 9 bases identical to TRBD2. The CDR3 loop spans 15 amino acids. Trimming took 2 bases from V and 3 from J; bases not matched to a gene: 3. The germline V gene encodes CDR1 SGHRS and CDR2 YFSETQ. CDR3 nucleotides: TGCGCCAGCAGCTTAGAGACTAGCGGCTACAATGAGCAGTTCTTC. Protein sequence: CASSLETSGYNEQFF.